This TCR beta chain was sequenced during a study of blood T cell repertoires in COVID-19. Overall study: The study drew acute and convalescent COVID-19 samples from the United States, Italy and Spain. Sources were T cells, B-cell-depleted T cells, or PBMCs; the material itself was cDNA or gDNA.

Recruited during active infection, patients (from Seattle) were subsequently followed longitudinally. Germline V gene sequence: CDR1 GTSNPN, CDR2 SVGIG (reference sequence). V gave up 1 base and J gave up 8 bases, with 11 bases separating them. The CDR3 totals 13 residues. Source study methods: Amplification of reference gene primers was used by the study to estimate nucleated cell counts. Some clones are missing from TCRdb's copy, which holds only in-frame ones; the method was immunoSEQ multiplex PCR. V and J calls and clone size are as listed in that table; D and trimming were resolved from the DNA. Found here are nearly 350,000 clones, about 87% of them singletons; the top ten hold about 6%.

The specimen was peripheral blood. The TCR originated in a woman aged 45-60 years with COVID-19, enrolled during active disease. The rearrangement links TRBV30 to TRBJ1-4; no firm D call. CDR3 protein: CAWSALTREKLFF. DNA of the CDR3: TGTGCCTGGAGTGCCCTTACGAGGGAAAAACTGTTTTTT.